Here is one T cell receptor beta chain with its context. The data derive from a study of blood T cell repertoires in COVID-19. Study-level background: COVID-19 samples from acute and convalescent phases originated in the United States, Italy and Spain.

Some clones are missing from TCRdb's copy, which holds only in-frame ones; the method was immunoSEQ multiplex PCR. The table has 110,000 to 150,000 clones, around 81% seen once; the top ten hold about 7.5%. V dropped 2 bases and J dropped 5 bases, with 28 bases sitting between them. CDR3 length: 20 residues. What was sequenced was peripheral blood. The rearrangement uses TRBV23-1 and TRBJ1-5; D uncertain. TRBV23-1 is reported as an ORF; its role is uncertain. This clonotype originated in a human donor in a cohort sampled during active COVID-19. The CDR3 sequence: CASSQLSYQVFCFLDQPQHF. In DNA form, the CDR3 reads TGCGCCAGCAGTCAACTCTCTTACCAGGTCTTTTGTTTTTTGGATCAGCCCCAGCATTTT.